The 14 T cell receptor beta chains listed next were all sequenced from one sample in a study of identical twins. TCRdb itself ran the 5' RACE reads through MiXCR, one entry per CDR3 protein. This table holds 500,000 to 700,000 distinct CDR3 sequences, 7.1% found once. These data were also filed under a second study, of yellow fever vaccine responses in identical twins.

The source material was PBMCs. The receptors derive from a woman aged 18-35 years in good health.

There are many counts of this clonotype. The chain links TRBV6-5 to TRBJ2-5; D not certain. V lost 2 bases and J 0 bases, leaving 13 bases between the germline ends. The CDR3 is 16 residues long. Germline values: CDR1 MNHEY, CDR2 SVGAGI. In DNA form, the CDR3 reads TGTGCCAGCAGTTACGAGTCAGGACGGTACCAAGAGACCCAGTACTTC. It codes for CASSYESGRYQETQYF.

This clonotype has ten or more counts. The chain recombines TRBV3-1 with TRBJ1-4, with D hard to call. The CDR3 is 14 amino acids. Trimming pared 6 bases from V and 5 bases from J, leaving 13 bases between. CDR1 is LGHDT, CDR2 YNNKEL, per germline (reference sequence). For the CDR3, the DNA is TGTGCCAGCAGTAAATCCGGGGTAAATGAAAAACTGTTTTTT. It translates to CASSKSGVNEKLFF.

The J gene is TRBJ2-5, the V gene TRBV25-1; D tentatively reads TRBD1 or TRBD2 (5 bases each). Looked up from germline, CDR1 is MGHDK and CDR2 is SYGVNS. Trimming left V 1 base short and J 0 bases short, with 12 bases between. The CDR3 totals 16 residues. CDR3 residues: CASSEWAGGNQETQYF. The CDR3 coding sequence is TGTGCCAGCAGTGAATGGGCTGGGGGTAACCAAGAGACCCAGTACTTC.

This clonotype was seen more than once but under ten times. The V and J genes are TRBV12-3 or TRBV12-4 and TRBJ2-1; TRBD1 or TRBD2 may be the D gene (5 bases each). This CDR3 spans 16 amino acids. The V end was cut by 7 bases, the J end by 4 bases, with 20 bases between. CDR3 DNA: TGTGCCAGCACCGGGGCCGGGGCCCGTCCATACAATGAGCAGTTCTTC. Protein: CASTGAGARPYNEQFF.

Many counts were recorded for this clonotype. At one end the junction does not follow the germline gene, possibly because of a read error. V is TRBV7-9 and J is TRBJ1-1, with D perhaps matching TRBD1 (6 bases). The germline gives CDR1 SEHNR, CDR2 FQNEAQ (reference sequence). The CDR3 covers 15 residues. The DNA for the CDR3 is TGTGCCAGCAGCTTAGAGGGACAAGCGAACGCTGAAGCTTTCTTT. This translates into CASSLEGQANAEAFF.

This clonotype has just a few counts. This chain links TRBV20-1 with TRBJ2-7, with D tentatively TRBD1 (5 bases). V lost 4 bases and J lost 2, with 15 bases in between. Germline assignment: CDR1 DFQATT and CDR2 SNEGSKA (reference sequence). The CDR3 totals 14 residues. CDR3 protein: CSATKFQGAYEQYF. CDR3 coding DNA: TGCAGTGCTACTAAATTTCAGGGTGCCTACGAGCAGTACTTC.

The sample holds many counts of this clonotype. The chain employs TRBV12-3 or TRBV12-4 and TRBJ2-1, with 9 nucleotides matching TRBD1. This CDR3 is built from 14 residues. Trimming took 1 base from V and 7 from J; bases not matched to a gene: 2. The CDR3, as DNA: TGTGCCAGCAGTTTAGTAGGACAGGGGAATGAGCAGTTCTTC. It specifies CASSLVGQGNEQFF.

The chain is built from TRBV20-1 and TRBJ2-5; 7 nucleotides match TRBD1. V was clipped by 2 bases and J by 0 bases; unmatched bases: 3. The CDR3 is 14 amino acids. Germline CDR1 DFQATT, CDR2 SNEGSKA (reference sequence). The CDR3 sequence: CSARNRGNQETQYF. In DNA form, the CDR3 reads TGCAGTGCTAGAAACAGGGGTAACCAAGAGACCCAGTACTTC.

V usage is TRBV4-1 and J usage is TRBJ2-5; 8 positions match TRBD1. In germline, CDR1 is MGHRA, CDR2 YSYEKL. After removal of 1 base from V and 5 bases from J, the junction contained 6 bases not matched to a gene. CDR3 length: 15 residues. The CDR3 region is CASSQGQGRRETQYF. CDR3 nucleotides: TGCGCCAGCAGCCAAGGACAGGGGAGGAGGGAGACCCAGTACTTC.

This sequence joins TRBV6-1 and TRBJ2-1, with D uncertain. V shed 3 bases and J shed 7 bases, with 4 bases lying between them. CDR3 length: 11 residues. The germline CDR1 and CDR2 sequences are MNHNS and SASEGT. The CDR3 region has the DNA TGTGCCAGCAGTGAGTCAAATGAGCAGTTCTTC. It yields the protein CASSESNEQFF.

This chain joins TRBV7-6 and TRBJ1-1; D possibly corresponds to TRBD1 (6 bases). The CDR3 covers 15 residues. V gave up 1 base and J gave up 2 bases, with 11 bases separating them. The germline CDR1 and CDR2 sequences are SGHVS and FNYEAQ. Here the CDR3 reads CASSLGGQFNTEAFF. In nucleotides, the CDR3 is TGTGCCAGCAGCTTAGGTGGACAGTTCAACACTGAAGCTTTCTTT.

To note about this clonotype: This may come from a read error, since a much larger clone is one base off. The chain carries TRBV29-1 and TRBJ1-1, with D possibly matching TRBD1 (6 bases). Germline V gene lookup returns CDR1 SQVTM and CDR2 ANQGSEA. The CDR3 spans 13 residues. The CDR3 coding sequence is TGCAGCGTCCCCGGACAGACGAACACTGAAGCTCTCTTT. Its translation: CSVPGQTNTEALF. Filled out from reference TRBV29-1 and TRBJ1-1, the complete variable domain reads SAVISQKPSRDICQRGTSLTIQCQVDSQVTMMFWYRQQPGQSLTLIATANQGSEATYESGFVIDKFPISRPNLTFSTLTVSNMSPEDSSIYLCSVPGQTNTEALFGQGTRLTVV.

The chain employs TRBV28 and TRBJ2-7; 11 bases align to TRBD2. J gave up 4 bases and V 4 bases, and 12 bases lay outside the gene matches. Per germline, CDR1 MDHEN and CDR2 SYDVKM. The CDR3 runs to 17 residues. This CDR3 is CASSWGLAAGPGYEQYF. The CDR3 region has the DNA TGTGCCAGCAGTTGGGGACTAGCGGCGGGTCCGGGGTACGAGCAGTACTTC.

The DNA for the CDR3 is TGTGCCAGCAGCCGCAGAGAGATTGGGACCGGGGATACGCAGTATTTT. It is translated as CASSRREIGTGDTQYF. The chain joins TRBV4-2 to TRBJ2-3, with D perhaps matching TRBD1 or TRBD2 (5 bases each). The V gene's germline CDR1 is LGHNA and CDR2 YNFKEQ. V gave up 4 bases and J gave up 6 bases, with 20 bases separating them. This CDR3 region has 16 residues.